This TCR beta chain emerged from a study of circulating CD8 cells and anti-PD-1 response in melanoma. By share, this clonotype counts as large. The target antigen is unknown. V lost 0 bases to trimming and J lost 0 bases, with 8 bases between them. CDR1 and CDR2 (germline): LNHDA, SQIVND (reference sequence). The CDR3 consists of 15 residues. Each library started from approximately 14 ng of total RNA using the QIAseq Immune Repertoire TCR panel. One entry per CDR3 protein results from TCRdb running MiXCR on the reads. Of 200 to 300 distinct CDR3 sequences in the sample, roughly 3.3% are singletons; the top ten hold roughly a third. Sorting of live CD3+CD8+TCRalphabeta+ cells by PD-1 and/or TIGIT gave four subsets. Broader study findings: The cohort mixed treatment-naive and previously treated patients.

V is TRBV19 and J is TRBJ2-5; the D call may be TRBD1 or TRBD2 (5 bases each). The sample here was CD8+ T cells from PBMCs, taken at baseline or after one month of anti-PD-1 therapy (not recorded which). This clonotype originated in a human donor with melanoma. The CDR3 loop is CASSIEGRYQETQYF. CDR3 sequence (DNA): TGTGCCAGTAGTATAGAGGGACGGTACCAAGAGACCCAGTACTTC.